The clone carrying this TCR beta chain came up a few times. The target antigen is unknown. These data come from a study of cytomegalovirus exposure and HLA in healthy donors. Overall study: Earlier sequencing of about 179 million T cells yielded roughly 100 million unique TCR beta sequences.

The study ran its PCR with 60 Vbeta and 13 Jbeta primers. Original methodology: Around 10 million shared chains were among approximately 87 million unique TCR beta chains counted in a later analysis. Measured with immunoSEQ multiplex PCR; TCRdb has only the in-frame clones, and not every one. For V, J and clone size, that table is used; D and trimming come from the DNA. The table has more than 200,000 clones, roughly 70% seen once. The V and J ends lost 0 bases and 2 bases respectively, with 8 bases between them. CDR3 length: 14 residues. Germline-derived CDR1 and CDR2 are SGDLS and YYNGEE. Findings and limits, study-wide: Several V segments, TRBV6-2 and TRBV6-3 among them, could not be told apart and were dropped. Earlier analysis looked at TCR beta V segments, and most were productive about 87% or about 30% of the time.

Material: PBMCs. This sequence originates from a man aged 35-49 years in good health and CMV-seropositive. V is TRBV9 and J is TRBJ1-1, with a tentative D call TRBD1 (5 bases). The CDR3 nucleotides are TGTGCCAGCAGCGTAGATGGGGCCAACACTGAAGCTTTCTTT. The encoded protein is CASSVDGANTEAFF.